This record looks at one T cell receptor beta chain sequence and its context. Its specificity is unknown. Clones were read by immunoSEQ multiplex PCR, and TCRdb kept only the in-frame ones, dropping some. This sample yields 14,000 or so clones, of which more than 75% are seen a single time; roughly 2.3% belongs to the top ten. Time point indicated: after neoadjuvant nivolumab, at surgical resection. The record originates from a study of neoadjuvant anti-PD-1 for oral cavity cancer. As for the study in general: Before surgery, most patients got three to four biweekly 3 mg/kg nivolumab doses.

Germline CDR1 and CDR2: SQVTM and ANQGSEA. With V trimmed by 4 bases and J by 6 bases, 14 bases remained unmatched. This CDR3 contains 17 residues. Findings and caveats of the study: Treg/Th17 ratio rose with pretreatment blood and fell with post-treatment tumor TCRbeta clonality.

Specimen: PBMCs, collected after nivolumab (anti-PD-1) treatment. V and J are TRBV29-1 and TRBJ2-1, with TRBD2 identical over 11 bases. This clonotype was obtained from a person aged 40 to 85 with oral cavity squamous cell carcinoma. The CDR3 DNA follows: TGCAGCGTTGTAGCTAGAACTAGCGGGGGCGCAGCCAATGAGCAGTTCTTC. As protein: CSVVARTSGGAANEQFF.